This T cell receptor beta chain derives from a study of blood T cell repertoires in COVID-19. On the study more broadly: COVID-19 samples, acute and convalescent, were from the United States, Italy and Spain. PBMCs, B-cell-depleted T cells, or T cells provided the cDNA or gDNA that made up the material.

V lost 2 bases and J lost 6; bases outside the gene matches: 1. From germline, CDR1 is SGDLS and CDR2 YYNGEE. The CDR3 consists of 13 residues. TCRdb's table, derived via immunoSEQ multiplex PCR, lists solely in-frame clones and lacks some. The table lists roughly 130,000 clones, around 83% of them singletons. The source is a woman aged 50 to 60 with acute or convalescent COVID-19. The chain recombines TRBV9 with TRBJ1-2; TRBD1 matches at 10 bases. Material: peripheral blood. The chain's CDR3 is CASSVGTGDGYTF. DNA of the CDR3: TGTGCCAGCAGCGTCGGGACAGGGGATGGCTACACCTTC.